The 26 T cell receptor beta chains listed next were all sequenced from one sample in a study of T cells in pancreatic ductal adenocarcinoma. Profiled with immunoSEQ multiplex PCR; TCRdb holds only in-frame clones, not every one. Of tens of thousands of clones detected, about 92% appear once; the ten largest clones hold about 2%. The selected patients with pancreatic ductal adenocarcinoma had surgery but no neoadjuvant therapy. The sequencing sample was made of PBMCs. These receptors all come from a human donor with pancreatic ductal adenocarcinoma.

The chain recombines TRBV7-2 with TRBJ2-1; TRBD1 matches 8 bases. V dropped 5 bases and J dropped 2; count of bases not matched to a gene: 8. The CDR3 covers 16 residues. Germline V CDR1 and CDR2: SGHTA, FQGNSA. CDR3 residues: CASSPRTGITYNEQFF. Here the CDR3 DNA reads TGTGCCAGCAGCCCACGGACAGGGATTACCTACAATGAGCAGTTCTTC.

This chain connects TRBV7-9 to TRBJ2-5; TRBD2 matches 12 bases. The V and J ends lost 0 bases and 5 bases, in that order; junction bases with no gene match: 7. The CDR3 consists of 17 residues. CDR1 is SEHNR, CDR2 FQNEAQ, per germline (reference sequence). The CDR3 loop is CASSLALAGGPWETQYF. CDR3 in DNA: TGTGCCAGCAGCTTAGCCCTAGCGGGAGGGCCTTGGGAGACCCAGTACTTC.

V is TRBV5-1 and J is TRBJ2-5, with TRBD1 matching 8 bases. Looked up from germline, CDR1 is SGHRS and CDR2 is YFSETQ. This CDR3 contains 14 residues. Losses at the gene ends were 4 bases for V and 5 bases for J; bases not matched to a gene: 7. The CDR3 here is CASSLGQGWETQYF. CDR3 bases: TGCGCCAGCAGCCTAGGACAGGGCTGGGAGACCCAGTACTTC.

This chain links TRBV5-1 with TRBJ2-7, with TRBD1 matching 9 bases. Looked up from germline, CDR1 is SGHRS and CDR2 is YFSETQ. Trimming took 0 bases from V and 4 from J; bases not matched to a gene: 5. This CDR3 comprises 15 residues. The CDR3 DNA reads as TGCGCCAGCAGCTTGGACGGGACAGGGATGTACGAGCAGTACTTC. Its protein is CASSLDGTGMYEQYF.

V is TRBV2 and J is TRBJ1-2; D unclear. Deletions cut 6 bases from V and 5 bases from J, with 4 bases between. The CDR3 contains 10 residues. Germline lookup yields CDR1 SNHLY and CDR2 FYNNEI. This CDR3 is CASSEYGYTF. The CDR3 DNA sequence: TGTGCCAGCAGCGAGTATGGCTACACCTTC.

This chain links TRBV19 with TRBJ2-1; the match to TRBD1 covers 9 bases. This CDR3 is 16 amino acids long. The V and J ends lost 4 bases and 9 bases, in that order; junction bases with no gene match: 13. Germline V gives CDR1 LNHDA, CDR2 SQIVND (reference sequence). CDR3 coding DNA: TGTGCCAGTAGTAGACTTCAGACAGGGGGATTGGGTGAGCAGTTCTTC. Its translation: CASSRLQTGGLGEQFF.

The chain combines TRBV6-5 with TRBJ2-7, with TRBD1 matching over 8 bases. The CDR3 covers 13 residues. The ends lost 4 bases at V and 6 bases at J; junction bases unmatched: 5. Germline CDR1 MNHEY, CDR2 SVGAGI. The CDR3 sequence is CASSSGTGGEQYF. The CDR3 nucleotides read TGTGCCAGCAGTTCTGGGACAGGCGGCGAGCAGTACTTC.

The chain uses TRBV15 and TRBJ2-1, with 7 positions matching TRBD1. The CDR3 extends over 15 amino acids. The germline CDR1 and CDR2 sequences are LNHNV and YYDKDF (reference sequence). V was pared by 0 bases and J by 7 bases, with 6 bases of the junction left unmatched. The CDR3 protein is CATSREGTVRNEQFF. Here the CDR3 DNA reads TGTGCCACCAGCAGAGAAGGGACAGTACGGAATGAGCAGTTCTTC.

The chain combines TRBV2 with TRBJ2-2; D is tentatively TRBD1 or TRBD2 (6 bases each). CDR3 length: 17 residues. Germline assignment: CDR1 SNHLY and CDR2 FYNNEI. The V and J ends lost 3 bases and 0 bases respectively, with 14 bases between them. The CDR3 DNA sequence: TGTGCCAGCAGTGACCCGGGGGCAGGGGCGAACACCGGGGAGCTGTTTTTT. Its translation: CASSDPGAGANTGELFF.

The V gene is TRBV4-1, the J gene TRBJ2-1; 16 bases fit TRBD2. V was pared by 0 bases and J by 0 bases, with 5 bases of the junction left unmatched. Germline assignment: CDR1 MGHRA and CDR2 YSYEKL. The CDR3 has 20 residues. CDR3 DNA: TGCGCCAGCAGCCAAGATCGGGGACTAGCGGGAGGGAGCTCCTACAATGAGCAGTTCTTC. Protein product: CASSQDRGLAGGSSYNEQFF.

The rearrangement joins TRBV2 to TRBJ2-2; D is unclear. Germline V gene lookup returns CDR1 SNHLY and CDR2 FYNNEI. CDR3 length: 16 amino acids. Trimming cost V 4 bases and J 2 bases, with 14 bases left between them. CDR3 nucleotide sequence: TGTGCCAGCAGTGGGTGGCAGGAAAGAAACACCGGGGAGCTGTTTTTT. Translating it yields CASSGWQERNTGELFF.

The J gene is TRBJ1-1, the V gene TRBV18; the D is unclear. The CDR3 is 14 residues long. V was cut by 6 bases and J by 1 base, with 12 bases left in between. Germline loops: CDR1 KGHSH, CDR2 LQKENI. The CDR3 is CASSPSKPNTEAFF. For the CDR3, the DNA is TGTGCCAGCTCCCCGAGTAAACCGAACACTGAAGCTTTCTTT.

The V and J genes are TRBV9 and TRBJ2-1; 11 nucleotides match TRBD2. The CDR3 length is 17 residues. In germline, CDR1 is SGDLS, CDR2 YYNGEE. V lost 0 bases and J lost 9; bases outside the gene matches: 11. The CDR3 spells CASSVVSGSGRATEQFF. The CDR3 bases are TGTGCCAGCAGCGTAGTCTCGGGTAGCGGGAGGGCCACTGAGCAGTTCTTC.

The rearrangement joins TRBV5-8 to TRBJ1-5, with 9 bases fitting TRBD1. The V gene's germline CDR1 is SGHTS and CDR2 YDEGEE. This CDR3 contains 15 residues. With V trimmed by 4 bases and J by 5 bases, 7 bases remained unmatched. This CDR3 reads CASSTGTGPYQPQHF. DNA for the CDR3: TGTGCCAGCAGCACCGGGACAGGGCCTTATCAGCCCCAGCATTTT. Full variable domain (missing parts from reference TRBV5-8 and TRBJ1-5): EAGVTQSPTHLIKTRGQQATLRCSPISGHTSVYWYQQALGLGLQFLLWYDEGEERNRGNFPPRFSGRQFPNYSSELNVNALELEDSALYLCASSTGTGPYQPQHFGDGTRLSIL.

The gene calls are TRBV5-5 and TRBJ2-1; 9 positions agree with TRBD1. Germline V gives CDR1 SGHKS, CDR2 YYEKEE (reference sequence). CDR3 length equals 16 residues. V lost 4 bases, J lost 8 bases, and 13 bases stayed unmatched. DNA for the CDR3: TGTGCCAGCAGCATCGTGACAGGGGGGGTGGGCGATGAGCAGTTCTTC. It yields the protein CASSIVTGGVGDEQFF.

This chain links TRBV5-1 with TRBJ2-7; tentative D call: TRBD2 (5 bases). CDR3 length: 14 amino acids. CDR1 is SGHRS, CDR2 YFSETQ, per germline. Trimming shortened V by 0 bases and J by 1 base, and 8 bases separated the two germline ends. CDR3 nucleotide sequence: TGCGCCAGCAGCTTGGTTTCGGGATCCTACGAGCAGTACTTC. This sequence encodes CASSLVSGSYEQYF.

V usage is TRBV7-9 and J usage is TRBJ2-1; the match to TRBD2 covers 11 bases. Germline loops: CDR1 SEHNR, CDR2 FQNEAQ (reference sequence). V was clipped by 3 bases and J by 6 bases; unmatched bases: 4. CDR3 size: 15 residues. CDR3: CASSLGTSGGNEQFF. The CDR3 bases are TGTGCCAGCAGCTTGGGGACTAGCGGAGGCAATGAGCAGTTCTTC.

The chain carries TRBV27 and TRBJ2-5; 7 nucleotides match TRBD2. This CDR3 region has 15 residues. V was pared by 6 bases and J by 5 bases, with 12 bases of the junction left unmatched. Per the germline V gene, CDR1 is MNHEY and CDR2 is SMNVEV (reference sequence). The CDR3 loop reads CASSPTRWGGETQYF. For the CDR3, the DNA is TGTGCCAGCAGCCCCACCCGGTGGGGGGGTGAGACCCAGTACTTC.

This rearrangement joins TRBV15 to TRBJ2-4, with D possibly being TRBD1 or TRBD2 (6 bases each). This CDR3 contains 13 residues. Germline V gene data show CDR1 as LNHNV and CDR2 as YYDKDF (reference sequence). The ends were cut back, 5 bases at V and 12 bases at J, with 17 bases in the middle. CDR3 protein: CATSVGGRSPQYF. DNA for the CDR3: TGTGCCACCAGCGTCGGGGGCCGATCTCCTCAGTACTTC.

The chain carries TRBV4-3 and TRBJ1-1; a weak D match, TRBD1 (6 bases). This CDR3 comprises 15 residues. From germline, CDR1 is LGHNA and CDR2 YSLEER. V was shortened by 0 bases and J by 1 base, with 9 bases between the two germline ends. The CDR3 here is CASSQEPGQNTEAFF. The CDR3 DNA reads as TGCGCCAGCAGCCAAGAACCGGGACAGAACACTGAAGCTTTCTTT.

The CDR3 DNA reads TGTGCCAGTAGTCTGCGCGGGGGGAATGAGCAGTTCTTC. It codes for CASSLRGGNEQFF. V usage is TRBV19 and J usage is TRBJ2-1, with TRBD2 matching over 8 bases. The CDR3 is 13 amino acids. The junction had 4 bases not matched to a gene; V was cut back by 5 bases and J by 7 bases. The germline V gene encodes CDR1 LNHDA and CDR2 SQIVND (reference sequence).

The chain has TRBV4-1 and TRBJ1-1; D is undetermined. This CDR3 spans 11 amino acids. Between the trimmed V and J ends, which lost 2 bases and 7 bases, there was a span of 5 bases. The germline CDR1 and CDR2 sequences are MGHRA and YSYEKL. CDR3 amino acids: CASSQLNEAFF. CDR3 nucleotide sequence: TGCGCCAGCAGCCAACTTAATGAAGCTTTCTTT.

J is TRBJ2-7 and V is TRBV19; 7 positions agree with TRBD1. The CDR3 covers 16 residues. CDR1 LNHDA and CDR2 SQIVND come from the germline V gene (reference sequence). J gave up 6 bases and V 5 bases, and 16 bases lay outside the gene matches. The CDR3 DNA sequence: TGTGCCAGTAGTCCCGCAACCTTCGCAGGGGGACGCGAGCAGTACTTC. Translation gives CASSPATFAGGREQYF.

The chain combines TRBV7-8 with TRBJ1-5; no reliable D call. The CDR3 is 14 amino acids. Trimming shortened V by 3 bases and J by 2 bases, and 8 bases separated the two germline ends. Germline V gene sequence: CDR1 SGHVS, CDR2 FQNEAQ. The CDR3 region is CASSFIGGNQPQHF. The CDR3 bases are TGTGCCAGCAGCTTTATCGGTGGCAATCAGCCCCAGCATTTT.

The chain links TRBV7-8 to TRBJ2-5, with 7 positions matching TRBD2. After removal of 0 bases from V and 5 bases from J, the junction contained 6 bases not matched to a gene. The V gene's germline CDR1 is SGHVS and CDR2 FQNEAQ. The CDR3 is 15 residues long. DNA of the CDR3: TGTGCCAGCAGCTTAGCCGAGGGAGGGTTTGAGACCCAGTACTTC. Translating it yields CASSLAEGGFETQYF.

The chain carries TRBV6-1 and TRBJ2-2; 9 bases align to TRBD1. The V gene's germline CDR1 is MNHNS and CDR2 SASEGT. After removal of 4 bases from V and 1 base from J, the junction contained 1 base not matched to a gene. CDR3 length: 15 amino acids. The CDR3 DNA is TGTGCCAGCAGTGTGACAGGGGGGAACACCGGGGAGCTGTTTTTT. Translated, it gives CASSVTGGNTGELFF.